The 2 T cell receptor beta chains presented below share a single source sample, sequenced in a study of beta chain features in type 1 diabetes (dated by TCRdb to 2016 to 2018). Library creation used the immunoSEQ multiplex PCR assay. The entire isolated RNA was reverse transcribed using the High Capacity cDNA Reverse Transcription Kit, and thus expressed TCRB transcripts were sequenced. Imported from immuneACCESS, the table was reduced by TCRdb to in-frame sequences with V and J called. These copies leave out some clones; in studies compared against another copy, an unresolved V gene accounts for under half, and the cause of the remainder is not known. The sample data list about 110,000 clones, and about two fifths of these were observed just once. Of the sample, less than 0.08% falls within the top ten clones. Sequenced sample: stem cell memory CD4+ T cells from blood. This specimen's cell subset or site label, interpreted: stem cell-like memory CD4+ T cells. The receptors were gathered from a woman aged 18 to 35 in good health.

The chain joins TRBV18 to TRBJ2-6; D might be TRBD2 (7 bases). The V gene lost 3 bases and the J gene lost 2 bases, with 8 bases spanning the gap. The CDR3 is made up of 15 amino acids. CDR1 is KGHSH and CDR2 is LQKENI in the germline V gene. The DNA for the CDR3 is TGTGCCAGCTCACCGGGGGGGCCTGGGGCCAACGTCCTGACTTTC. Its translation: CASSPGGPGANVLTF.

This clone was observed a few times. The chain carries TRBV6-6 and TRBJ1-2; perhaps TRBD1 as D (5 bases). Germline V gene sequence: CDR1 MNHNY, CDR2 SVGAGI (reference sequence). Trimming removed 5 bases at V and 8 bases at J, with 15 bases between. The CDR3 spans 13 residues. CDR3 coding DNA: TGTGCCAGCAGTGACGGGACTTTAGGGGGCTACACCTTC. Its protein product is CASSDGTLGGYTF.